This is a list of T cell receptor beta chains from one sample in a study of CD8+ T cells in alopecia areata. Assay: immunoSEQ multiplex PCR; the TCRdb copy retains only in-frame clones and omits some. The sample records hundreds of thousands of clones, roughly two fifths being singletons. This specimen consisted of CD4+ T cells sorted from blood, obtained at approximately week 30, from a patient treated with tofacitinib. These receptor sequences come from a human donor with alopecia areata. The CDR3 runs from the conserved cysteine through the conserved F or W. Fields, in order: CDR3 DNA, CDR3 protein, V gene, D gene, J gene, clone size. A D gene is named only where the DNA matches it firmly. Size is stated for part of the rows, as once, few or many counts, or as a class when the clone is expanded.

TGTGCCAGCAGTTACTCAGGCGGGAGCTCCTACAATGAGCAGTTCTTC | CASSYSGGSSYNEQFF | TRBV6-5 | TRBD2 | TRBJ2-1 | NA
TGTGCCAGCAGCTTATCTCAGCCAGGAAATAATTCACCCCTCCACTTT | CASSLSQPGNNSPLHF | TRBV7-6 | NA | TRBJ1-6 | few
TGTGCCACCAGCAGAGATGGGACAGGGGGTAGGCAGCCCCAGCATTTT | CATSRDGTGGRQPQHF | TRBV15 | TRBD1 | TRBJ1-5 | NA
TGTGCCAGCAGACTGGGGGGTGGCCGGCATGGCTACACCTTC | CASRLGGGRHGYTF | TRBV5-4 | NA | TRBJ1-2 | NA
TGTGCCACCTCCGTAGGGTACACCGGGGAGCTGTTTTTT | CATSVGYTGELFF | TRBV25-1 | NA | TRBJ2-2 | NA
TGTGCCAGCAGCTCCAGACTAGCGGGAGGGAGGAATGAGCAGTTCTTC | CASSSRLAGGRNEQFF | TRBV7-2 | TRBD2 | TRBJ2-1 | NA
TGTGCCAGCTCTCTCAGGACTAGCGCGACCGATACGCAGTATTTT | CASSLRTSATDTQYF | TRBV18 | TRBD2 | TRBJ2-3 | few
TGTGCCTGGAGTGTACTGGGACAGGGGGGGACCCAGCATTTT | CAWSVLGQGGTQHF | TRBV30 | TRBD1 | TRBJ1-5 | NA
TGCGCCAGCAGCTTGGACTACTACGAGCAGTACTTC | CASSLDYYEQYF | TRBV5-1 | NA | TRBJ2-7 | few
TGTGCCAGCAGCCGAATGGGACAGGGGGATGAGCAGTTCTTC | CASSRMGQGDEQFF | TRBV7-9 | TRBD1 | TRBJ2-1 | NA
TGTGCCTGGAATTGGGGCCCAACTAATGAAAAACTGTTTTTT | CAWNWGPTNEKLFF | TRBV30 | NA | TRBJ1-4 | NA
TGTGCCAGCAGCCGCGCCGAGATATACGAGCAGTACTTC | CASSRAEIYEQYF | TRBV4-2 | NA | TRBJ2-7 | NA
TGTGCCAGCAGCCAAGGACAGGTCTATGGCTACACCTTC | CASSQGQVYGYTF | TRBV7-9 | TRBD1 | TRBJ1-2 | few
TGTGCCTGGAGTGAGGGACAGGGGGCGATCATTCAGTACTTC | CAWSEGQGAIIQYF | TRBV30 | TRBD1 | TRBJ2-4 | once
TGTGCCAGCAGTGAATGGCAGCGATTGACAGATACGCAGTATTTT | CASSEWQRLTDTQYF | TRBV2 | NA | TRBJ2-3 | NA
TGTGCCAGCAGCGACAGAAACACAGATACGCAGTATTTT | CASSDRNTDTQYF | TRBV6-5 | NA | TRBJ2-3 | NA
TGCGCCAGCAGCCCCGGACAGGGGGCCACCAATCAGCCCCAGCATTTT | CASSPGQGATNQPQHF | TRBV5-1 | TRBD1 | TRBJ1-5 | few
TGCGCCAGCAGCTTGGGAGGGACTCTAGCTACGCAGTATTTT | CASSLGGTLATQYF | TRBV5-1 | NA | TRBJ2-3 | NA
TGTGCCACCTCCGACAGGGGGACCGGGGAGCTGTTTTTT | CATSDRGTGELFF | TRBV19 | TRBD1 | TRBJ2-2 | many
TGTGCCAGCAGGCAGGGGTTAGACAAAAACATTCAGTACTTC | CASRQGLDKNIQYF | TRBV2 | NA | TRBJ2-4 | many
TGCAGCGCCCTAGGGGGCGCGTGGGGCTACACCTTC | CSALGGAWGYTF | TRBV29-1 | TRBD1 | TRBJ1-2 | few
TGTGCCAGCAGTTTGGGGACGGGGACGAATCAGCCCCAGCATTTT | CASSLGTGTNQPQHF | TRBV27 | NA | TRBJ1-5 | NA
TGTGCCAGCAGCTCCACAGGGAGGATTAACTATGGCTACACCTTC | CASSSTGRINYGYTF | TRBV5-4 | NA | TRBJ1-2 | NA
TGTGCCAGCAGCGCTAGCGGGGTCGGCACAGATACGCAGTATTTT | CASSASGVGTDTQYF | TRBV2 | TRBD2 | TRBJ2-3 | NA
TGTGCCAGCAGCCAGACGTCAGGGAATGGCTACACCTTC | CASSQTSGNGYTF | TRBV2 | NA | TRBJ1-2 | NA
TGTGCCTGGAGTGTAGAATCGAACACTGAAGCTTTCTTT | CAWSVESNTEAFF | TRBV30 | NA | TRBJ1-1 | once
TGCAGCCCCTGGGACGCGCGGGAGCAGTACTTC | CSPWDAREQYF | TRBV29-1 | NA | TRBJ2-7 | few
TGTGCCAGCACCCTATATCGGGCAGAATTTTCGGAGACCCAGTACTTC | CASTLYRAEFSETQYF | TRBV7-6 | NA | TRBJ2-5 | few
TGTGCCAGCAGTTACTCACGACAGAACACCGGGGAGCTGTTTTTT | CASSYSRQNTGELFF | TRBV6-5 | NA | TRBJ2-2 | NA
TGTGCCTGGGATCTTCTCGCGGGATCCGAGCAGTACTTC | CAWDLLAGSEQYF | TRBV30 | NA | TRBJ2-7 | NA
TGTGCCAGCTCATCGACAGGGGAAGTGGGCAATCAGCCCCAGCATTTT | CASSSTGEVGNQPQHF | TRBV18 | TRBD1 | TRBJ1-5 | few
TGTGCCAGCAGCTTACGTCGGGGGCCCGGGTACACCGGGGAGCTGTTTTTT | CASSLRRGPGYTGELFF | TRBV7-8 | NA | TRBJ2-2 | NA
TGTGCCAGCAGTTTTCGTCCCCCTCCGAATTCACCCCTCCACTTT | CASSFRPPPNSPLHF | TRBV27 | NA | TRBJ1-6 | NA
TGCAGTGCTAGAAAGGCCGGGGAGCTGTTTTTT | CSARKAGELFF | TRBV20-1 | NA | TRBJ2-2 | NA
TGCGCCAGCAGCTTGACAGGGGATCGCACAGATACGCAGTATTTT | CASSLTGDRTDTQYF | TRBV5-1 | TRBD1 | TRBJ2-3 | NA
TGTGCCAGCAGGCAAGGGAGGGGGACAGAATACAATGAGCAGTTCTTC | CASRQGRGTEYNEQFF | TRBV7-2 | NA | TRBJ2-1 | NA
TGTGCCAGTGCAGCAGTTCCCTACAATGAGCAGTTCTTC | CASAAVPYNEQFF | TRBV25-1 | NA | TRBJ2-1 | NA
TGTGCCAGCATAGGGGGAGTTCCCTACAATGAGCAGTTCTTC | CASIGGVPYNEQFF | TRBV6-5 | NA | TRBJ2-1 | NA
TGTGCCTGGAGTGGGGGACAGGGGGCCAACAATGAGCAGTTCTTC | CAWSGGQGANNEQFF | TRBV30 | TRBD1 | TRBJ2-1 | NA
TGCAGCGTTGAAGCTCATACACTTGAAGCTTTCTTT | CSVEAHTLEAFF | TRBV29-1 | NA | TRBJ1-1 | NA
TGTGCCAGTACCCCCGGACTGATGAATTCACCCCTCCACTTT | CASTPGLMNSPLHF | TRBV19 | NA | TRBJ1-6 | NA
TGCGCCAGCAGTTACCCTGACAGGAAAGAGACCCAGTACTTC | CASSYPDRKETQYF | TRBV5-1 | NA | TRBJ2-5 | few
TGTGCCAGCAGCTTGCTCGACTCTGGGGCCAACGTCCTGACTTTC | CASSLLDSGANVLTF | TRBV5-6 | NA | TRBJ2-6 | NA
TGCAGCGTTGGGGGAAATCTGAACACTGAAGCTTTCTTT | CSVGGNLNTEAFF | TRBV29-1 | NA | TRBJ1-1 | few
TGTGCCAGCAGTACCGGACAGTACACAGATACGCAGTATTTT | CASSTGQYTDTQYF | TRBV2 | NA | TRBJ2-3 | NA
TGCACCAGTGGCGGGGCGGGCGAGCAGTTCTTC | CTSGGAGEQFF | TRBV1 | NA | TRBJ2-1 | NA
TGTGCCAGCAGCACAGGCCTGAATGAAAAACTGTTTTTT | CASSTGLNEKLFF | TRBV2 | NA | TRBJ1-4 | once
TGTGCCAGCAGCTTCCTTAAAGAGCAGTACTTC | CASSFLKEQYF | TRBV7-6 | NA | TRBJ2-7 | NA
TGTGCCAGCAGCGTAGGAACAGGTATCGATGAGCAGTTCTTC | CASSVGTGIDEQFF | TRBV9 | NA | TRBJ2-1 | NA
TGTGCCAGCAACCCGGGCGGGACAGTTGCAAATGAGCAGTTCTTC | CASNPGGTVANEQFF | TRBV9 | NA | TRBJ2-1 | NA